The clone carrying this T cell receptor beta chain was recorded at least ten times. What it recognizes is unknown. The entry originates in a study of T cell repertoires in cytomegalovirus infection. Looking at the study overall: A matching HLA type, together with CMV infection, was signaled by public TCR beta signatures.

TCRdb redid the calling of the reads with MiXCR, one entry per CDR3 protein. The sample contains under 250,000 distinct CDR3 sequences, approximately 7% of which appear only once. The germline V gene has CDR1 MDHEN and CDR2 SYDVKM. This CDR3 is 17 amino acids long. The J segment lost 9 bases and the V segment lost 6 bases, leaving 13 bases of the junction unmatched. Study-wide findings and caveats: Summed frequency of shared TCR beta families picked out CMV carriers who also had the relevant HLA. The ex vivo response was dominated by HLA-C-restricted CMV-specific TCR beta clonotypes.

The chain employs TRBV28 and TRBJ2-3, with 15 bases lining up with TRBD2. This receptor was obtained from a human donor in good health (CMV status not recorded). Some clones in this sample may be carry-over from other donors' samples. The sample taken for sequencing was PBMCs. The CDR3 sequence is CASSSGLAGGPLDTQYF. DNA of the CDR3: TGTGCCAGCAGCTCCGGACTAGCGGGGGGGCCGCTAGACACGCAGTATTTT.